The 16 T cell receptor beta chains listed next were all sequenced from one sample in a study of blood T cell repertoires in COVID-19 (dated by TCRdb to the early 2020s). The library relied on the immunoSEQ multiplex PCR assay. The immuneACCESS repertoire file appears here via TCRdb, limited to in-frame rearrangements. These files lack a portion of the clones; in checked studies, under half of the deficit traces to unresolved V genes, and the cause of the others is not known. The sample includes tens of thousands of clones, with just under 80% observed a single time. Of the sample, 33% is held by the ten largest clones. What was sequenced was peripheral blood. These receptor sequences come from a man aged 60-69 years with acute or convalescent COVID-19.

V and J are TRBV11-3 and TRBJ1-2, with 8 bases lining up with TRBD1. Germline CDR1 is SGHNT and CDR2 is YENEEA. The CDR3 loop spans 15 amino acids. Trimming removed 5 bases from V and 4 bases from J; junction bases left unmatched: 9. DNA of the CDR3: TGTGCCAGCAGCCCTGGAGGTCAGGGGGCCTATGGCTACACCTTC. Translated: CASSPGGQGAYGYTF.

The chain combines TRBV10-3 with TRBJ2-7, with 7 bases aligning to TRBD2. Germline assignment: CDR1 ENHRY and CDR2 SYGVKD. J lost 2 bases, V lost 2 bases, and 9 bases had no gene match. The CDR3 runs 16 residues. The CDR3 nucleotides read TGTGCCATCAGTGAGAATCGCGGGAGTGGGCCCTACGAGCAGTACTTC. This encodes CAISENRGSGPYEQYF.

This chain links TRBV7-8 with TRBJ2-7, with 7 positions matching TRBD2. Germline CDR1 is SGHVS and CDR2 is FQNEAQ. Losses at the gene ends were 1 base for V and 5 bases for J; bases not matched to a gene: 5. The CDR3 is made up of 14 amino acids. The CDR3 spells CASSLGDRGDEQYF. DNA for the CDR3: TGTGCCAGCAGCTTAGGGGACCGGGGGGACGAGCAGTACTTC.

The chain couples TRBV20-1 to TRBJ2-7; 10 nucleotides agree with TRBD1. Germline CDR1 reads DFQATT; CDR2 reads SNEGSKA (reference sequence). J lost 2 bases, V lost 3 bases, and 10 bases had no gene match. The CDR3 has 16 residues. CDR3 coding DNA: TGCAGTGCTAGTGAATTCGACAGGGGGCAGACCTACGAGCAGTACTTC. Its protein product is CSASEFDRGQTYEQYF.

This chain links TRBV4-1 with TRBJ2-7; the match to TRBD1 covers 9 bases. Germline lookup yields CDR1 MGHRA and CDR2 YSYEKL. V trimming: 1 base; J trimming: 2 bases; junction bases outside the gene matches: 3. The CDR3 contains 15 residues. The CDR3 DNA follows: TGCGCCAGCAGCCAAGGGCGGACAGGGGCCTACGAGCAGTACTTC. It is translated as CASSQGRTGAYEQYF.

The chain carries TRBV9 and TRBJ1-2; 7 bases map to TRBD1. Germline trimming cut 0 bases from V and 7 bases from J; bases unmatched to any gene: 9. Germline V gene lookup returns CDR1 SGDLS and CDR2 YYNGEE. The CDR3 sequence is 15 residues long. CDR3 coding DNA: TGTGCCAGCAGCGTAGCTACCAGGCCAGGGGGTGGCTACACCTTC. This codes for CASSVATRPGGGYTF.

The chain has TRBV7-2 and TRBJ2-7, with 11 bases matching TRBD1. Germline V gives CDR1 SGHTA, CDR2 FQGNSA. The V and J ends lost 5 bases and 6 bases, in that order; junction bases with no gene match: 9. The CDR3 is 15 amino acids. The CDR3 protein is CASSAGTGGVSEQYF. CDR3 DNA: TGTGCCAGCAGCGCCGGGACAGGGGGAGTAAGCGAGCAGTACTTC.

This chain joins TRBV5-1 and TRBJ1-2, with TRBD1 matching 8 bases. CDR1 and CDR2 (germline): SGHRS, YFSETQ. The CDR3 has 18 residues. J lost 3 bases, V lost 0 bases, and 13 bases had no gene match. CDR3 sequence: CASSLAQLQGQGDYGYTF. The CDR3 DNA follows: TGCGCCAGCAGCTTGGCCCAGCTGCAAGGACAGGGAGACTATGGCTACACCTTC.

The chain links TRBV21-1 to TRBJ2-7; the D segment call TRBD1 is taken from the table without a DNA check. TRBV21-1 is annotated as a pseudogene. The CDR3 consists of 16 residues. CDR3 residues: CASTLGQGPQAYEQYF. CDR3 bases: TGTGCCAGCACCTTGGGACAGGGTCCGCAGGCCTACGAGCAGTACTTC.

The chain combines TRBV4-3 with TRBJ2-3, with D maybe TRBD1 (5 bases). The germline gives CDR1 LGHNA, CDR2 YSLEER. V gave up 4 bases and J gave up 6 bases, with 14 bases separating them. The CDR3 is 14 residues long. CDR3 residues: CASSRSTGADTQYF. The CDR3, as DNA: TGCGCCAGCAGCCGAAGCACTGGGGCGGATACGCAGTATTTT.

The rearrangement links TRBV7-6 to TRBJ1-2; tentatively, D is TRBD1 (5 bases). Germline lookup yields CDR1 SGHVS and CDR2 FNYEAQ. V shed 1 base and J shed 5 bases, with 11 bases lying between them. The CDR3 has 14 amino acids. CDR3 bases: TGTGCCAGCAGCTTAGAGGAGGGACCGTATGGCTACACCTTC. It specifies CASSLEEGPYGYTF.

In DNA, the CDR3 is TGTGCCAGCAGCCAAACAGGGGGCTTCGAAGAAAAACTGTTTTTT. This translates into CASSQTGGFEEKLFF. The rearrangement links TRBV3-1 (or the pseudogene TRBV3-2) to TRBJ1-4; 9 bases align to TRBD1. This CDR3 contains 15 residues. Looked up from germline, CDR1 is LGHDT and CDR2 is YNNKEL (reference sequence). With V trimmed by 2 bases and J by 8 bases, 6 bases remained unmatched.

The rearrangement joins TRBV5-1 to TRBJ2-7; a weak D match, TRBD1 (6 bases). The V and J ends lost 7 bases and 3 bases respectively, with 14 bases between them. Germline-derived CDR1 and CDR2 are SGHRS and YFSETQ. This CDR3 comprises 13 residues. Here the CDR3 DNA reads TGCGCCAGCCGACGGACAGAGCTCTACGAGCAGTACTTC. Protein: CASRRTELYEQYF.

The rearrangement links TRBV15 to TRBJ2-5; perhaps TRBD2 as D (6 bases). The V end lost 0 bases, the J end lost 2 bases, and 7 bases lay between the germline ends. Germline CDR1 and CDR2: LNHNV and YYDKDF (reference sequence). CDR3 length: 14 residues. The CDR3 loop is CATSRDGTQETQYF. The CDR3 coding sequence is TGTGCCACCAGCAGAGATGGGACTCAAGAGACCCAGTACTTC.

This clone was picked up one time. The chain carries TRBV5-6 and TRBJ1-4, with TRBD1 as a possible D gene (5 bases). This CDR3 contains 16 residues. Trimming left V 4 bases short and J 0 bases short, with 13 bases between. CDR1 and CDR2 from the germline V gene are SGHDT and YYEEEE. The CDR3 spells CASSAGPFATNEKLFF. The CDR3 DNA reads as TGTGCCAGCAGCGCGGGGCCATTTGCAACTAATGAAAAACTGTTTTTT.

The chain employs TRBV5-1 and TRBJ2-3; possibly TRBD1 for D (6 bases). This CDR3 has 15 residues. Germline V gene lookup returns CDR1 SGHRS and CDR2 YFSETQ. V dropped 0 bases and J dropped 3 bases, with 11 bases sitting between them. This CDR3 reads CASSLVGAATDTQYF. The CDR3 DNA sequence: TGCGCCAGCAGCTTGGTGGGGGCGGCAACAGATACGCAGTATTTT.